This entry lists 17 T cell receptor gamma chains sequenced from one sample in a study of γδ T cells in repeated Plasmodium falciparum infection. TCRdb used CATT to re-call clones from the multiplex PCR reads. The sample carries 25,000 to 30,000 gamma-chain clones, less than 3.5% recorded once. Vgamma9/Vdelta2+ and Vdelta2-negative gammadelta T cells were flow-sorted from PBMC for bulk sequencing. Sequenced sample: gamma-delta T cells from blood. These receptors were obtained from a pool of human donors (malaria-infected and uninfected, not separated).

The sample holds a few counts of this clone. TCRdb's protein, taken from a much larger clone, differs from this DNA's translation at residue 4, likely owing to a read error; the protein displayed comes from the DNA. This chain links TRGV4 with TRGJ1 or TRGJ2. The CDR3 covers 14 residues. Germline-derived CDR1 and CDR2 are EGSTGY and YDSYTSSV. Here the CDR3 DNA reads TGTGCCACCAGGGATGGGCCTCGTCGTTATAAGAAACTCTTT. The encoded protein is CATRDGPRRYKKLF.

This clone was recorded at least ten times. The protein that TCRdb holds for this DNA derives from a much larger clone and differs from the translated DNA at residue 8, which likely indicates a read error; the protein shown here is translated from the DNA. The chain joins TRGV9 to TRGJ1 or TRGJ2. Here the J gene came from matching the DNA to germline, since TCRdb omits it. Germline assignment: CDR1 GITISATS and CDR2 ISYDGTV (reference sequence). Trimming cost V 4 bases and J 3 bases; bases outside gene matches: 12. The CDR3 consists of 15 residues. CDR3 loop: CALWEVLPPYYKKLF. DNA for the CDR3: TGTGCCTTGTGGGAAGTCTTACCGCCTTATTATAAGAAACTCTTT.

This clone was seen many times. A far larger clone is only one base removed, so a read error is likely. At the DNA level, this CDR3 is encoded by other sequences in the same sample as well. The chain links TRGV9 to TRGJP. The CDR3 contains 16 residues. In germline, CDR1 is GITISATS, CDR2 ISYDGTV (reference sequence). The trim removed 2 bases at V and 11 bases at J, leaving 9 bases unmatched. The CDR3 spells CALWEGGELGKKIKVF. CDR3 nucleotide sequence: TGTGCCTTGTGGGAGGGGGGGGAGCTGGGCAAAAAAATCAAGGTATTT.

The sample holds many counts of this clone. The chain recombines TRGV9 with TRGJP2. The J gene is not listed in TCRdb, so it was assigned here from a DNA match to germline. The CDR3 covers 15 residues. CDR1 GITISATS and CDR2 ISYDGTV come from the germline V gene (reference sequence). With 1 base clipped from V and 0 bases from J, the junction kept 2 bases outside the gene matches. This CDR3 reads CALWEVYSSDWIKTF. CDR3 in DNA: TGTGCCTTGTGGGAGGTTTATAGTAGTGATTGGATCAAGACGTTT.

This clone is labeled medium-sized (0.01 to 0.1%). Other nucleotide sequences in the sample specify the same CDR3. The chain links TRGV9 to TRGJ1 or TRGJ2. Looked up from germline, CDR1 is GITISATS and CDR2 is ISYDGTV (reference sequence). The junction had 7 bases not matched to a gene; V was cut back by 8 bases and J by 12 bases. This CDR3 spans 9 amino acids. CDR3: CALYSRKLF. CDR3 coding DNA: TGTGCCTTGTATTCCCGGAAACTCTTT.

This clone has only a few counts. A far larger clone is a single base away, which makes a read error likely. The same CDR3 can be traced to other DNA sequences in this sample. This chain links TRGV2 with TRGJ1 or TRGJ2. TCRdb leaves out the J gene; it was filled in here by matching the DNA to germline. The CDR3 length is 14 residues. CDR1 is EGSNGY, CDR2 YDSYNSKV, per germline. V gave up 0 bases and J gave up 7 bases; unmatched junction bases: 9. CDR3 nucleotides: TGTGCCACCTGGGACGGGCCGACGTACTATAAGAAACTCTTT. This sequence encodes CATWDGPTYYKKLF.

This clone was recorded at least ten times. For this DNA, TCRdb reports the protein of a much larger clone, which diverges at residue 6, most likely from a read error; the protein presented here is translated directly from the DNA. This chain connects TRGV9 to TRGJP. Per germline, CDR1 GITISATS and CDR2 ISYDGTV (reference sequence). With V trimmed by 3 bases and J by 7 bases, 9 bases remained unmatched. This CDR3 contains 17 residues. CDR3 amino acids: CALWEMTGELGKKIKVF. CDR3 coding DNA: TGTGCCTTGTGGGAGATGACTGGTGAGTTGGGCAAAAAAATCAAGGTATTT.

This clone was seen repeatedly, ten times or more. In the same sample, other DNA sequences code for this CDR3. The rearrangement joins TRGV2 to TRGJ1 or TRGJ2. Per the germline V gene, CDR1 is EGSNGY and CDR2 is YDSYNSKV. The V gene end was trimmed by 0 bases and the J gene end by 1 base; junction bases not matched to a gene: 21. The CDR3 has 20 residues. The CDR3 region has the DNA TGTGCCACCTGGGACGGGCCAATTTACCTCGGGGACTCTAATTATTATAAGAAACTCTTT. It yields the protein CATWDGPIYLGDSNYYKKLF.

The rearrangement links TRGV9 to TRGJ1 or TRGJ2. No J segment appears in TCRdb, so it was assigned here by matching the sequence to germline. The V and J ends lost 3 bases and 7 bases, in that order; junction bases with no gene match: 9. The CDR3 contains 13 residues. Looked up from germline, CDR1 is GITISATS and CDR2 is ISYDGTV (reference sequence). This CDR3 is CALWEYELYKKLF. CDR3 nucleotides: TGTGCCTTGTGGGAGTACGAATTATATAAGAAACTCTTT.

Notes on this clone: The protein TCRdb lists belongs to a much larger clone and differs from this DNA's translation at residue 7, which points to a read error; the protein shown is made from the DNA. The gene calls are TRGV9 and TRGJP. No J segment appears in TCRdb, so it was assigned here by matching the sequence to germline. Trimming cost V 0 bases and J 9 bases; bases outside gene matches: 8. The germline V gene encodes CDR1 GITISATS and CDR2 ISYDGTV (reference sequence). The CDR3 is made up of 17 amino acids. CDR3 bases: TGTGCCTTGTGGGAGGTGCATGGGGGGTTGGGCAAAAAAATCAAGGTATTT. It encodes CALWEVHGGLGKKIKVF.

The chain combines TRGV9 with TRGJ1 or TRGJ2. Assignment of the J gene here rests on matching the DNA to germline, because TCRdb gives none. This CDR3 is built from 15 residues. V shed 1 base and J 7 bases; nucleotides not matched to a gene: 13. CDR1 is GITISATS, CDR2 ISYDGTV, per germline (reference sequence). CDR3 sequence reads: CALWEVQESRYKKLF. DNA of the CDR3: TGTGCCTTGTGGGAGGTCCAGGAATCGCGCTATAAGAAACTCTTT.

This clone was seen a handful of times. The protein that TCRdb holds for this DNA derives from a much larger clone and differs from the translated DNA at residue 9, which likely indicates a read error; the protein shown here is translated from the DNA. The chain links TRGV3 to TRGJ1 or TRGJ2. The J gene is not listed in TCRdb, so it was assigned here from a DNA match to germline. This CDR3 is built from 13 residues. Germline CDR1 is VTNTFY and CDR2 is YDVSTARD (reference sequence). As DNA, the CDR3 is TGTGCCACCTGGGACTACAGGTATTGTAAGAAACTCTTT. It specifies CATWDYRYCKKLF.

This clone has a handful of counts. This DNA's translation differs at residue 7 from TCRdb's protein, which comes from a much larger clone; a read error is likely, and the protein shown is translated from the DNA. V and J are TRGV9 and TRGJ1 or TRGJ2. No J gene is reported in TCRdb; it was inferred here by comparing the DNA with germline. Per germline, CDR1 GITISATS and CDR2 ISYDGTV (reference sequence). The CDR3 is made up of 11 amino acids. The CDR3 here is CALGIYDKKLF. CDR3 DNA sequence: TGTGCCTTGGGTATTTATGATAAGAAACTCTTT.

As concerns this clone: The protein TCRdb gives is from a much larger clone and does not agree with this DNA's translation at residue 5, likely a read error; the protein shown here comes from the DNA. This chain uses TRGV9 with TRGJ1 or TRGJ2. V dropped 5 bases and J dropped 10; count of bases not matched to a gene: 8. The germline V gene has CDR1 GITISATS and CDR2 ISYDGTV (reference sequence). The CDR3 runs to 11 residues. This chain's CDR3 is CALWGVPKKLF. The CDR3 coding sequence is TGTGCCTTGTGGGGGGTTCCGAAGAAACTCTTT.

Notes on this clone: A far larger clone is just one base off, so this is likely a read error. The identical CDR3 is also encoded by other nucleotide sequences in the sample. The CDR3 reads CALWEVFDDYKKLF. CDR3 DNA sequence: TGTGCCTTGTGGGAGGTGTTCGACGATTATAAGAAACTCTTC. A V gene of TRGV9 was called, but no J gene was assigned. Looked up from germline, CDR1 is GITISATS and CDR2 is ISYDGTV (reference sequence). The CDR3 sequence is 14 residues long.

This clone was found many times. This DNA translates differently at residue 10 from the TCRdb protein, which is that of a much larger clone; a read error is likely, and the protein shown is the DNA's own translation. The V call is TRGV2, the J call TRGJP2. Germline V gene lookup returns CDR1 EGSNGY and CDR2 YDSYNSKV. This CDR3 is 14 amino acids long. CDR3 coding DNA: TGTGCCACCTGGGACGGAAGTAGTGATCGGATCAAGACGTTT. Its translation is CATWDGSSDRIKTF.

Concerning this clone: This DNA's translation differs at residue 5 from TCRdb's protein, which comes from a much larger clone; a read error is likely, and the protein shown is translated from the DNA. The chain uses TRGV9 and TRGJ1 or TRGJ2. The J gene, left out of TCRdb, was set here by checking the DNA against germline. Germline V gene lookup returns CDR1 GITISATS and CDR2 ISYDGTV (reference sequence). This CDR3 region has 11 residues. CDR3 loop: CALWKVIGKLF. The DNA of the CDR3 is TGTGCCTTGTGGAAGGTGATTGGGAAACTCTTT.